The entry below describes one T cell receptor beta chain. The repertoire was sequenced with immunoSEQ multiplex PCR; TCRdb's copy has only in-frame clones and lacks some. The sample holds some 500,000 clones, 89% seen once. The data stem from a study of Ad26.COV2.S vaccination and SARS-CoV-2 variants. Treatment indicated: about 20 received Ad26.COV2.S at low or high dose, single or two shots; several received placebo; per-sample allocation not given. Specimen acquisition occurred on day 63 following the initial vaccine or placebo injection. Per the germline V gene, CDR1 is MNHNY and CDR2 is SVGAGI (reference sequence). There are 17 residues in the CDR3. Trimming cost V 5 bases and J 5 bases, with 24 bases left between them.

The source is a person between 18 and 65 years old who received the Ad26.COV2.S COVID-19 vaccine or a placebo. The chain uses TRBV6-6 and TRBJ1-1, with unresolved D. This specimen consisted of peripheral blood, obtained in a trial of Ad26.COV2.S vaccine versus placebo. The CDR3 loop is CASSPPGRRPLGTEAFF. The CDR3 DNA reads TGTGCCAGCAGTCCGCCCGGGAGACGACCTTTAGGAACTGAAGCTTTCTTT.